This T cell receptor (beta chain) was profiled in a study of T cells in localized non-small cell lung cancer. Repertoires were generated with immunoSEQ multiplex PCR, while TCRdb's copy carries only in-frame clones and drops some. The sample shows approximately 13,000 clones, over 75% of them seen only once. The V gene's germline CDR1 is MNHNY and CDR2 SVGAGI (reference sequence). The CDR3 consists of 14 residues. Trimming pared 7 bases from V and 7 bases from J, leaving 16 bases between. The TCR comes from a male donor at least 60 years old with stage I lung adenocarcinoma. The input for sequencing was peripheral blood, taken before any cancer treatment. The genes are TRBV6-6 and TRBJ1-4; maybe TRBD1 (6 bases). The CDR3 loop reads CASTLTGKVEKLFF. CDR3 sequence (DNA): TGTGCCAGCACACTAACAGGGAAGGTTGAAAAACTGTTTTTT.